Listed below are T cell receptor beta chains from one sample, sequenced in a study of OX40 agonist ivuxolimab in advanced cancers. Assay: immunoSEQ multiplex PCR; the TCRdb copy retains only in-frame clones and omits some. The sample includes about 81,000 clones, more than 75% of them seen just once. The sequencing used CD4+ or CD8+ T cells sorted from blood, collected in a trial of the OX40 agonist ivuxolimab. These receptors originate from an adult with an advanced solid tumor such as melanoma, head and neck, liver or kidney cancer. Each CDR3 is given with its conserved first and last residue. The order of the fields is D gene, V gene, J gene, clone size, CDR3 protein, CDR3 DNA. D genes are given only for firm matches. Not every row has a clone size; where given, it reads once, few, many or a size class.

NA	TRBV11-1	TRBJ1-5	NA	CASSSGTATNQPQHF	TGTGCCAGCAGCTCAGGGACGGCCACTAATCAGCCCCAGCATTTT
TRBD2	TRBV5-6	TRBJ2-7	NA	CASSLPGLAYEQYF	TGTGCCAGCAGCTTGCCCGGACTAGCCTACGAGCAGTACTTC
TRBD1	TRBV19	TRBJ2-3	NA	CASSGTGGADTQYF	TGTGCCAGTTCCGGGACAGGGGGGGCAGATACGCAGTATTTT
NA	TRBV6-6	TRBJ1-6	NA	CASSYSGSPLHF	TGTGCCAGCAGTTACTCGGGCTCACCCCTCCACTTT
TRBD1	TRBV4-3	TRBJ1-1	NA	CASSRARQGTEAFF	TGCGCCAGCAGCCGGGCCCGACAGGGCACTGAAGCTTTCTTT
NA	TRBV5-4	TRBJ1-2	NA	CASSPSDWGAGYTF	TGTGCCAGCAGCCCTTCGGACTGGGGGGCTGGCTACACCTTC
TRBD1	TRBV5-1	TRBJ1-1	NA	CASRDTGGLAFF	TGCGCCAGCAGAGATACAGGGGGCTTGGCTTTCTTT
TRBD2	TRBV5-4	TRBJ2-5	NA	CASSLVPGGLQETQYF	TGTGCCAGCAGCTTGGTCCCGGGGGGGCTTCAGGAGACCCAGTACTTC
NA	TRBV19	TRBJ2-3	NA	CASSQSPASTDTQYF	TGTGCCAGTAGTCAAAGCCCCGCAAGCACAGATACGCAGTATTTT
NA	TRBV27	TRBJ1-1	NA	CASSLIGAGNTEAFF	TGTGCCAGCAGTTTAATAGGGGCGGGAAACACTGAAGCTTTCTTT
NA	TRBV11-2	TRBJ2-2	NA	CASSVLGNTGELFF	TGTGCCAGCAGCGTTTTGGGGAACACCGGGGAGCTGTTTTTT
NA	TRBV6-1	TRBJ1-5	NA	CASSEAGVFNQPQHF	TGTGCCAGCAGTGAAGCCGGGGTGTTTAATCAGCCCCAGCATTTT
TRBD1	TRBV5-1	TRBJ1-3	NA	CASSSGQGNGNTIYF	TGCGCCAGCAGCTCGGGACAGGGGAACGGAAACACCATATATTTT
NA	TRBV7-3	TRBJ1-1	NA	CASSLYDRRTEAFF	TGTGCCAGCAGCTTATATGACAGAAGGACTGAAGCTTTCTTT
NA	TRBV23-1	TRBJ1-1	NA	CASRGPEAFF	TGCGCCAGCAGGGGACCTGAAGCTTTCTTT
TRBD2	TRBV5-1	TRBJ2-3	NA	CASSLESSGGTDTQYF	TGCGCCAGCAGCTTGGAGTCTAGCGGGGGCACAGATACGCAGTATTTT
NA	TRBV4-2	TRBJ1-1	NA	CASSQEERTNTEAFF	TGTGCCAGCAGCCAAGAAGAGCGGACGAACACTGAAGCTTTCTTT
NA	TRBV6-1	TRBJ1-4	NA	CASAGRGTNEKLFF	TGTGCCAGCGCGGGACGAGGAACTAATGAAAAACTGTTTTTT
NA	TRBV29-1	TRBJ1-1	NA	CSVGGPLDTEAFF	TGCAGCGTGGGAGGGCCCCTCGACACTGAAGCTTTCTTT
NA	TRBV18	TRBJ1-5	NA	CASSGGWNQPQHF	TGTGCCAGCTCGGGGGGGTGGAATCAGCCCCAGCATTTT
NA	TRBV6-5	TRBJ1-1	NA	CASSARDTEAFF	TGTGCCAGCAGCGCCAGGGATACTGAAGCTTTCTTT
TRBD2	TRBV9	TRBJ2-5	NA	CASNGGLAQETQYF	TGTGCCAGCAATGGGGGACTAGCCCAAGAGACCCAGTACTTC
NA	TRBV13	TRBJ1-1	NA	CASSLGLEDTEAFF	TGTGCCAGCAGCTTGGGGTTGGAAGACACTGAAGCTTTCTTT
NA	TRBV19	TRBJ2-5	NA	CASSISQETQYF	TGTGCCAGTAGTATTTCTCAAGAGACCCAGTACTTC
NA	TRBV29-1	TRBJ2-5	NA	CSVRGTKQETQYF	TGCAGCGTACGAGGGACAAAACAAGAGACCCAGTACTTC
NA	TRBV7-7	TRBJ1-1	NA	CASSSGPNTEAFF	TGTGCTAGCAGTTCCGGGCCGAACACTGAAGCTTTCTTT
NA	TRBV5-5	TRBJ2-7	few	CASSLAGAPHYEQYF	TGTGCCAGCAGCTTGGCGGGTGCGCCACACTACGAGCAGTACTTC
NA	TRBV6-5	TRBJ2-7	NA	CASSTDGDPNEQYF	TGTGCCAGCAGTACAGATGGGGACCCCAACGAGCAGTACTTC
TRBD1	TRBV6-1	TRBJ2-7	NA	CASSEAMGQGAYEQYF	TGTGCCAGCAGTGAAGCGATGGGACAGGGAGCATACGAGCAGTACTTC
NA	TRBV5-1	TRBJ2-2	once	CASSPTSSGELFF	TGCGCCAGCAGCCCGACTAGTTCCGGGGAGCTGTTTTTT
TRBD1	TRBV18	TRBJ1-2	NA	CASSPTIDRGGGYTF	TGTGCCAGCTCACCAACTATCGACAGGGGCGGGGGCTACACCTTC